The 10 T cell receptor beta chains reported below all come from one sample, sequenced in a study of human CD8 memory T cell subsets. Scientists made TCR beta libraries using UMI-labeled 5' RACE. TCRdb reprocessed the 5' RACE reads and stores each CDR3 protein as one record, lacking DNA. The table for this sample gives about 17,000 distinct CDR3 sequences. The specimen sequenced was CD8+ stem-like memory T cells (TSCM and TCM) sorted from PBMCs. Subset in this sample: stem-like memory CD8 T cells (TSTEM), CCR7+ PD-1- TIGIT-. These receptors were obtained from a human donor in good health.

The chain couples TRBV29-1 to TRBJ2-1; lacking DNA, the TRBD2 call made by TCRdb goes unchecked. Germline CDR1 SQVTM, CDR2 ANQGSEA. CDR3 length equals 16 residues. The CDR3 region is CSVEITSVMSYNEQFF.

The chain is built from TRBV19 and TRBJ2-7; TCRdb lists TRBD1, though no DNA is available to test this call. The CDR3 is made up of 15 amino acids. Per germline, CDR1 LNHDA and CDR2 SQIVND (reference sequence). This CDR3 is CASSPRDTLSYEQYF.

CDR3 amino acids: CASSLRRGSSYNEQFF. This sequence joins TRBV11-1 and TRBJ2-1; TCRdb proposes TRBD2, but this gene call is untestable without DNA. The CDR3 sequence is 16 residues long. Germline V CDR1 and CDR2: SGHAT, FQDESV (reference sequence). The whole variable domain, remainder taken from reference TRBV11-1 and TRBJ2-1, is EAEVAQSPRYKITEKSQAVAFWCDPISGHATLYWYRQILGQGPELLVQFQDESVVDDSQLPKDRFSAERLKGVDSTLKIQPAELGDSAMYLCASSLRRGSSYNEQFFGPGTRLTVL.

This rearrangement joins TRBV4-3 to TRBJ2-7; TCRdb proposes TRBD2, but this gene call is untestable without DNA. Germline V gene sequence: CDR1 LGHNA, CDR2 YSLEER. The CDR3 sequence is 16 residues long. This CDR3 reads CASSHGLAGDTYEQYF.

V usage is TRBV27 and J usage is TRBJ2-7; TCRdb lists TRBD2, though no DNA is available to test this call. This CDR3 has 15 residues. CDR1 is MNHEY and CDR2 is SMNVEV in the germline V gene (reference sequence). The CDR3 protein is CASSKTSGGIYEQYF.

V and J are TRBV28 and TRBJ2-7; TCRdb reports TRBD1, a call that lacks DNA to check it against. The germline V gene has CDR1 MDHEN and CDR2 SYDVKM. This CDR3 comprises 15 residues. This CDR3 reads CASSYRGRGNYEQYF.

The genes are TRBV6-6 and TRBJ2-5; checking the TCRdb D call of TRBD1 is not possible without DNA. The CDR3 is 15 amino acids. Germline values: CDR1 MNHNY, CDR2 SVGAGI (reference sequence). The CDR3 spells CASSSPGGAPETQYF.

This chain joins TRBV7-6 and TRBJ1-6. Germline CDR1 and CDR2: SGHVS and FNYEAQ. This CDR3 is built from 15 residues. CDR3 loop: CASSSVPREDSPLHF.

The chain has TRBV7-9 and TRBJ2-1. In germline, CDR1 is SEHNR, CDR2 FQNEAQ (reference sequence). The CDR3 runs 14 residues. The CDR3 reads CASSLVSGDNEQFF.

CDR3 sequence reads: CASSDPLGEQYF. The chain has TRBV10-2 and TRBJ2-7; no DNA is available, so the TRBD2 call from TCRdb remains unchecked. This CDR3 is built from 12 residues. Germline V gives CDR1 WSHSY, CDR2 SAAADI.